This TCR beta chain was sequenced during a study of blood T cell repertoires in COVID-19. On the study more broadly: The United States, Italy and Spain were the sources of the acute and convalescent COVID-19 samples. The analysed material was cDNA or gDNA that came from T cells, B-cell-depleted T cells, or PBMCs.

This clone was observed a single time. The V segment lost 2 bases and the J segment 3 bases; nucleotides outside the gene matches: 3. Germline V gives CDR1 SGHTA, CDR2 FQGNSA. CDR3 length: 14 amino acids. Original methodology: The authors estimated nucleated cell counts from reference gene primer amplification. TCRdb keeps only in-frame clones here, not all; method: immunoSEQ multiplex PCR. V, J and clone size are taken as reported in that table, and D and trimming were inferred from the DNA itself. The sample carries approximately 220,000 clones, almost 90% recorded once. No more than 2 weeks before study entry, exposed participants had met a case of COVID-19.

The sample comprised PBMCs or T cells enriched from blood (not recorded which). This chain links TRBV7-2 with TRBJ1-1, with TRBD1 matching 7 bases. The TCR originated in a young man who had been exposed to COVID-19. The CDR3 nucleotides read TGTGCCAGCAGCTTACACAGGGGTGACACTGAAGCTTTCTTT. Amino acids: CASSLHRGDTEAFF.